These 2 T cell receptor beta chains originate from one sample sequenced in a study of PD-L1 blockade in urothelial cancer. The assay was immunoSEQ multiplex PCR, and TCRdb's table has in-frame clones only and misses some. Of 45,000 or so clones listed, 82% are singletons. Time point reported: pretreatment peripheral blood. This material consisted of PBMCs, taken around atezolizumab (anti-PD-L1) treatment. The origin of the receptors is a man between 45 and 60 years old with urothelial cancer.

The chain's CDR3 is CASRRSTSTDTQYF. CDR3 coding DNA: TGTGCCAGCCGGAGGTCGACGAGCACAGATACGCAGTATTTT. The chain recombines TRBV6-5 with TRBJ2-3; TRBD2 is a possible D gene (5 bases). The length of the CDR3 is 14 residues. V lost 8 bases and J 0 bases, leaving 12 bases between the germline ends. From germline, CDR1 is MNHEY and CDR2 SVGAGI.

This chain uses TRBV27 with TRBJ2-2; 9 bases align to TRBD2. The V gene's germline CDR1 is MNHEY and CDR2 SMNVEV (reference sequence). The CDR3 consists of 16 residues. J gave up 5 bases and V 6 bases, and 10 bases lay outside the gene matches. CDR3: CASSYIAGAGTGELFF. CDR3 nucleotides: TGTGCCAGCAGCTACATAGCGGGGGCAGGGACCGGGGAGCTGTTTTTT.